A single sample gave rise to the 14 T cell receptor beta chains below, sequenced in a study of human T cells and chemical hapten exposure. Time point given: healthy volunteer bleed at 6 weeks. The template was total RNA from unfractionated whole blood. TCRdb reprocessed the RACE reads via MiXCR and lists one record per CDR3 protein. Here the sample spans fewer than 50,000 distinct CDR3 sequences, around 3.6% being singletons. The material sequenced was whole blood. The receptors come from a human donor in good health. Some clones in this sample may be carry-over from other donors' samples.

This clonotype was picked up many times. The V call is TRBV7-6, the J call TRBJ2-3; D perhaps matches TRBD1 (6 bases). Germline V CDR1 and CDR2: SGHVS, FNYEAQ. The CDR3 loop spans 14 amino acids. The V gene lost 5 bases and the J gene lost 5 bases, with 14 bases spanning the gap. In DNA form, the CDR3 reads TGTGCCAGCAGCCCCTGGGGGCCCGAAGATACGCAGTATTTT. Translated, it gives CASSPWGPEDTQYF.

There are many counts of this clonotype. The rearrangement uses TRBV5-5 and TRBJ1-1, with D possibly being TRBD1 (6 bases). The CDR3 is 14 residues long. The germline gives CDR1 SGHKS, CDR2 YYEKEE (reference sequence). The germline V and J ends were trimmed by 4 bases and 4 bases, with 14 bases remaining between them. The CDR3 bases are TGTGCCAGCAGCCGAGACCCAGGGGTCACTGAAGCTTTCTTT. Encoded protein: CASSRDPGVTEAFF.

The table lists this clonotype with many counts. The CDR3 region is CSVGGGGGLAKNIQYF. The CDR3 nucleotides are TGCAGCGTTGGTGGGGGGGGCGGACTAGCCAAAAACATTCAGTACTTC. This chain links TRBV29-1 with TRBJ2-4; TRBD2 is a possible D gene (7 bases). Germline CDR1 reads SQVTM; CDR2 reads ANQGSEA. The V gene lost 4 bases and the J gene lost 0 bases, with 16 bases spanning the gap. The CDR3 contains 16 residues.

This clonotype was observed many times. J is TRBJ2-1 and V is TRBV5-1; D ambiguous. This CDR3 contains 15 residues. The V gene's germline CDR1 is SGHRS and CDR2 YFSETQ. V lost 0 bases, J lost 0 bases, and 7 bases lay in between. CDR3 DNA sequence: TGCGCCAGCAGCTTGGGAGACACCTCCTACAATGAGCAGTTCTTC. This translates into CASSLGDTSYNEQFF.

In its sample, this clonotype was seen many times. The chain has TRBV6-5 and TRBJ2-4; D ambiguous. CDR1 and CDR2 (germline): MNHEY, SVGAGI. This CDR3 is 17 amino acids long. Trimming stripped 1 base from V and 0 bases from J, with 13 bases between. In DNA, the CDR3 is TGTGCCAGCAGTTACTTGGGCGGTGGTCTAGCCAAAAACATTCAGTACTTC. It encodes CASSYLGGGLAKNIQYF.

This clonotype was seen many times. The chain joins TRBV28 to TRBJ1-3; no clear D. In germline, CDR1 is MDHEN, CDR2 SYDVKM. The ends were cut back, 10 bases at V and 8 bases at J, with 18 bases in the middle. This CDR3 is built from 13 residues. The CDR3 spells CATTQLLRHTIYF. The CDR3 DNA follows: TGTGCCACCACGCAACTCTTACGCCACACCATATATTTT.

This clonotype was counted a few times. The rearrangement uses TRBV21-1 and TRBJ2-3; the table's TRBD1 call for D was not verified on the DNA. TRBV21-1 is a pseudogene. This CDR3 is built from 16 residues. The CDR3, as DNA: TGTGCCAGCAGCACCTTAGGGACAGGGCTGGCAGATACGCAGTATTTT. This translates into CASSTLGTGLADTQYF.

This clonotype was counted only a few times. The chain has TRBV28 and TRBJ1-4; D is undetermined. The germline gives CDR1 MDHEN, CDR2 SYDVKM. V was shortened by 8 bases and J by 0 bases, with 16 bases between the two germline ends. The CDR3 has 16 amino acids. This chain's CDR3 is CASGRGRRTTNEKLFF. The CDR3 DNA follows: TGTGCCAGCGGAAGAGGGCGGAGAACAACTAATGAAAAACTGTTTTTT.

This clonotype has at least ten counts. V is TRBV9 and J is TRBJ1-4, with 7 bases identical to TRBD1. Germline V gene sequence: CDR1 SGDLS, CDR2 YYNGEE. The ends lost 0 bases at V and 0 bases at J; junction bases unmatched: 5. The CDR3 has 17 residues. The chain's CDR3 is CASSVEAGGTTNEKLFF. In DNA, the CDR3 is TGTGCCAGCAGCGTAGAAGCAGGGGGTACAACTAATGAAAAACTGTTTTTT.

There are many counts of this clonotype. V usage is TRBV7-8 and J usage is TRBJ1-1; TRBD1 is a possible D gene (6 bases). The CDR3 contains 14 residues. Germline CDR1 SGHVS, CDR2 FQNEAQ. Trimming cost V 0 bases and J 7 bases, with 12 bases left between them. The CDR3: CASSLAGVGGEAFF. In DNA form, the CDR3 reads TGTGCCAGCAGCTTAGCGGGGGTAGGGGGTGAAGCTTTCTTT. The whole variable domain, filled in from reference TRBV7-8 and TRBJ1-1, reads GAGVSQSPRYKVAKRGQDVALRCDPISGHVSLFWYQQALGQGPEFLTYFQNEAQLDKSGLPSDRFFAERPEGSVSTLKIQRTQQEDSAVYLCASSLAGVGGEAFFGQGTRLTVV.

In this sample, this clonotype turned up many times. The chain is built from TRBV4-2 and TRBJ1-4; D not resolved. Trimming pared 0 bases from V and 11 bases from J, leaving 7 bases between. The CDR3 contains 12 residues. Germline CDR1 reads LGHNA; CDR2 reads YNFKEQ. The CDR3 loop reads CASSQDQGKLFF. The CDR3 coding sequence is TGTGCCAGCAGCCAAGATCAAGGGAAACTGTTTTTT.

In this sample, this clonotype turned up many times. The V call is TRBV12-3 or TRBV12-4, the J call TRBJ1-2; D perhaps matches TRBD1 (6 bases). Trimming left V 2 bases short and J 1 base short, with 11 bases between. The CDR3 loop spans 15 amino acids. The CDR3: CASSLQGHINYGYTF. CDR3 DNA: TGTGCCAGCAGTTTACAGGGACACATTAACTATGGCTACACCTTC.

Many counts were recorded for this clonotype. This sequence joins TRBV27 and TRBJ1-2; unclear D gene. With 7 bases removed from V and 5 bases from J, the gap between germline ends came to 17 bases. CDR1 MNHEY and CDR2 SMNVEV come from the germline V gene (reference sequence). The CDR3 is 14 residues long. As DNA, the CDR3 is TGTGCCAGCACCCAGAAAGTAGGGTTATATGGCTACACCTTC. Its translation is CASTQKVGLYGYTF.

In its sample, this clonotype was seen a few times. V usage is TRBV3-1 and J usage is TRBJ1-5, with 7 nucleotides matching TRBD1. V lost 4 bases, J lost 6 bases, and 6 bases stayed unmatched. Looked up from germline, CDR1 is LGHDT and CDR2 is YNNKEL (reference sequence). The length of the CDR3 is 14 residues. For the CDR3, the DNA is TGTGCCAGCAGCCCCGGAGCAGGGGGTCAGCCCCAGCATTTT. Translation gives CASSPGAGGQPQHF.